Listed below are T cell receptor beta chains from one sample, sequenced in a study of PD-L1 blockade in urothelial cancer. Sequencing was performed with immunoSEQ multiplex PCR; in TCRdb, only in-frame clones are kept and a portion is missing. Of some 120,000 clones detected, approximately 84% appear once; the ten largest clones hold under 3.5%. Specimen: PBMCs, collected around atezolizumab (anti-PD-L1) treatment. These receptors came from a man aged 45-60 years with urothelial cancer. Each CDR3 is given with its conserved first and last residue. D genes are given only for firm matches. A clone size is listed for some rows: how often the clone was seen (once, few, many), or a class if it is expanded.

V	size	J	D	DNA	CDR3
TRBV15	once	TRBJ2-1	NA	TGTGCCACCAGCAGAGACAGCGGCTCCTACAATGAGCAGTTCTTC	CATSRDSGSYNEQFF
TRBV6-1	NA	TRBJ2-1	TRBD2	TGTGCCAGCAACCGAGCGGGAGCTTACAATGAGCAGTTCTTC	CASNRAGAYNEQFF
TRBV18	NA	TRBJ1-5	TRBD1	TGTGCCAGCTCGCCCGACAGGGTAAGTCAGCCCCAGCATTTT	CASSPDRVSQPQHF
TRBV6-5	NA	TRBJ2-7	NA	TGTGCCAGCAGTTACATCGGACTACTAACCTACGAGCAGTACTTC	CASSYIGLLTYEQYF
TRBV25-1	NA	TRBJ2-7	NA	TGTGCCAGCAGGGTAGCGGCCTCCTACGAGCAGTACTTC	CASRVAASYEQYF
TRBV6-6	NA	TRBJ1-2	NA	TGTGCCAGCGCCAGTCGACAGTACAATAACTATGGCTACACCTTC	CASASRQYNNYGYTF
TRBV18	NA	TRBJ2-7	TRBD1	TGTGCCAGCTCACCTGGACAGGGGGCGTACGAGCAGTACTTC	CASSPGQGAYEQYF
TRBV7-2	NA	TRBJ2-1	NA	TGTGCCAGCGCCCGAGAGCGGCACAATGAGCAGTTCTTC	CASARERHNEQFF
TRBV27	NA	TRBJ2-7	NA	TGTGCCAGCTGTTCTACGATCGGCGAGCAGTACTTC	CASCSTIGEQYF
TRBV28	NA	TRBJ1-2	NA	TGTGCCAGCAGTTTAATATTGCAGCGCCAAAGGCTAAAAACCTATGGCTACACCTTC	CASSLILQRQRLKTYGYTF
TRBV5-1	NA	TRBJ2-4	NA	TGCGCCAGCAGCCGGGGGTCAGCCGGGAGTGAGGTTCAGTACTTC	CASSRGSAGSEVQYF
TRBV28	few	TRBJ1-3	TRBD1	TGTGCCAGCAGACCTCTGGGACAGGGAAACACCATATATTTT	CASRPLGQGNTIYF
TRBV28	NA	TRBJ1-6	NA	TGTGCCACAGACAGGTTACGGAATTCACCCCTCCACTTT	CATDRLRNSPLHF
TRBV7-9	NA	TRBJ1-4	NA	TGTGCCAGCAGCTTAGTGGCAGGGCAGGAGGAAAAACTGTTTTTT	CASSLVAGQEEKLFF
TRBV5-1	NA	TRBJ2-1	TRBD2	TGCGCCAGCAGCTTAAGGGCGGCTAGCGGGGTCTACAATGAGCAGTTCTTC	CASSLRAASGVYNEQFF
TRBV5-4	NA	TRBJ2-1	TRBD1	TGTGCCAGCAGCTCCGGGACAGGCTACAATGAGCAGTTCTTC	CASSSGTGYNEQFF
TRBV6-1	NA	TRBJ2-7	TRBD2	TGTGCCAGCTTGCCCCTAGCGGGATCCGAGCAGTACTTC	CASLPLAGSEQYF
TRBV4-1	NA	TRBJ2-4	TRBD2	TGCGCCAGCAGCCATCGACTAGCGGGAGTCGTAGCCAAAAACATTCAGTACTTC	CASSHRLAGVVAKNIQYF
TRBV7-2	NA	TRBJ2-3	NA	TGTGCCAGCAGCTTGGTGGCTAGTTCCACAGATACGCAGTATTTT	CASSLVASSTDTQYF
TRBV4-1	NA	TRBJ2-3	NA	TGCGCCAGCAGCCGCGGCGGCGGTTCCTTAGATACGCAGTATTTT	CASSRGGGSLDTQYF
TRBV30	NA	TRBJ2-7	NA	TGTGCCTGGAGGGACAGTAACTACGAGCAGTACTTC	CAWRDSNYEQYF
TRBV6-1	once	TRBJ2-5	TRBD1	TGTGCCAGCAGTGGGGACAGGGTCAAGACCCAGTACTTC	CASSGDRVKTQYF
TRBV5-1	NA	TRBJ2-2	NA	TGCGCCAGCAGCTTAGCCCAGGGCAACACCGGGGAGCTGTTTTTT	CASSLAQGNTGELFF
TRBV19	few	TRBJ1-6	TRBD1	TGTGCCAGCACACAGGGGTGGTATATGGATTCACCCCTCCACTTT	CASTQGWYMDSPLHF
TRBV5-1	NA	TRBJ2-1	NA	TGCGCCAGCAGCGACGCTAGCGCCAATGAGCAGTTCTTC	CASSDASANEQFF
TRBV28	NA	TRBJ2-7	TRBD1	TGTGCCAGCAGTTTATCCGGACAGGCCACCTACGAGCAGTACTTC	CASSLSGQATYEQYF
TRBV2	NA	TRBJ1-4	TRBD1	TGTGCCACCAAGGGGGCTTACGGTGAAAAACTGTTTTTT	CATKGAYGEKLFF
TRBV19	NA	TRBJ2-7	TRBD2	TGTGCCAGTATGGGAGCTACTAGCGGGAGCTCCTACGAGCAGTACTTC	CASMGATSGSSYEQYF
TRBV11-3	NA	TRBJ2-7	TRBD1	TGTGCCAGCAGCTTAATCAGGGGGCGAAACTCCTACGAGCAGTACTTC	CASSLIRGRNSYEQYF
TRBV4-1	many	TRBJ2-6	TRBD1	TGCGCCAGCAGCCAACCCCGGGACAGGGTATCTGGGGCCAACGTCCTGACTTTC	CASSQPRDRVSGANVLTF
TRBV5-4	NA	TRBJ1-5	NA	TGTGCCAGCAGCACGCCTGGCAGGACACCGGGTAGCAATCAGCCCCAGCATTTT	CASSTPGRTPGSNQPQHF
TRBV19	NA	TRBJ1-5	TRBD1	TGTGCCAGTAGTAAGAGACAGGGGAGGATTGGCAATCAGCCCCAGCATTTT	CASSKRQGRIGNQPQHF
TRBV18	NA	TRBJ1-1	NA	TGTGCCAGCTCACCACCGCTCCGAGAACAGGGCTCTGAAGCTTTCTTT	CASSPPLREQGSEAFF
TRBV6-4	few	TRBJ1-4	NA	TGTGCCAGCAGTGACACCGTAGACAATCGTACAACTAATGAAAAACTGTTTTTT	CASSDTVDNRTTNEKLFF
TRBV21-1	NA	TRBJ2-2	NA	TGTGCCAGCAGCAAGTCGTGGCTAGCGGGAGTTGCCGGGGAGCTGTTTTTT	CASSKSWLAGVAGELFF
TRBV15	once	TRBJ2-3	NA	TGTGCCACCAAAGAGGGCGATACGCAGTATTTT	CATKEGDTQYF
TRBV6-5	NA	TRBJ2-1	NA	TGTGCCAGCAGTTACGAGGCCAATGAGCAGTTCTTC	CASSYEANEQFF
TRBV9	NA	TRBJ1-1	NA	TGTGCCAGCAGCCGACGGGACACTGAAGCTTTCTTT	CASSRRDTEAFF
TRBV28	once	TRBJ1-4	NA	TGTGCCAGCAGTCCACCCTGGAAGGGTTGGGAGTTGTTAGAAAAACTGTTTTTT	CASSPPWKGWELLEKLFF
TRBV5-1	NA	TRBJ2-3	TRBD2	TGCGCCAGCAGCTTGGGGACTAGCGGGGAACCCACAGATACGCAGTATTTT	CASSLGTSGEPTDTQYF
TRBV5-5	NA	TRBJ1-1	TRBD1	TGTGCCAGCAGCAAGACAGGGGCGGACACTGAAGCTTTCTTT	CASSKTGADTEAFF